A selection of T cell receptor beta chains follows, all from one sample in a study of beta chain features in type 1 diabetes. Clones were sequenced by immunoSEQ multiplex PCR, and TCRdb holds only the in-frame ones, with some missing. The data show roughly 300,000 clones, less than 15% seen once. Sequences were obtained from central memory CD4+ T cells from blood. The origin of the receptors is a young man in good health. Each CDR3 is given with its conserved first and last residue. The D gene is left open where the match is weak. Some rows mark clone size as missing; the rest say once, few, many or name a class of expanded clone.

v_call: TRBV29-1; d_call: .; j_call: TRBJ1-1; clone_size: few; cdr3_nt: TGCAGCGTTGTGCTCCAGAACACTGAAGCTTTCTTT; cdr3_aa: CSVVLQNTEAFF
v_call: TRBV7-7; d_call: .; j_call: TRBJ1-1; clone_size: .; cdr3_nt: TGTGCCAGCAGCTTGGCGGCGAACACTGAAGCTTTCTTT; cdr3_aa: CASSLAANTEAFF
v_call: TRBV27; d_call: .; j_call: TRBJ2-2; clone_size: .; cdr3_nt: TGTGCCAGCAGTTTTAGGGGCACCGGGGAGCTGTTTTTT; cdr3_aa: CASSFRGTGELFF
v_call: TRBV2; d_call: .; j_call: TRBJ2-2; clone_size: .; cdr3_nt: TGTGCCAGCAAACTTTTCGGTGACACCGGGGAGCTGTTTTTT; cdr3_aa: CASKLFGDTGELFF
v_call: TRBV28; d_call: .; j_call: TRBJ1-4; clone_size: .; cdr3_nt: TGTGCCAGCATCACGGCAGGGGCTAATGAAAAACTGTTTTTT; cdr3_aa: CASITAGANEKLFF
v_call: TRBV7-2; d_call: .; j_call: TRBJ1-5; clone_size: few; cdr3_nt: TGTGCCAGCAGCTTAGCGGTGAATAGCAATCAGCCCCAGCATTTT; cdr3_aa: CASSLAVNSNQPQHF
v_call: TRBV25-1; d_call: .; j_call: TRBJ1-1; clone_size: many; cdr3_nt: TGTGCCAGCAGTGAACCGGAAACAGGGAGCACTGAAGCTTTCTTT; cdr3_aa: CASSEPETGSTEAFF
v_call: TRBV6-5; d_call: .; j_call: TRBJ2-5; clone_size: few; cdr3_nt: TGTGCCAGGACTCGCGGCCCCTGGAAAGAGACCCAGTACTTC; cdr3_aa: CARTRGPWKETQYF
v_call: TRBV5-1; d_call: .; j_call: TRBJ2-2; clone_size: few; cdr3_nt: TGCGCCAGCAGAGACAACAGTCTCGGGGAGCTGTTTTTT; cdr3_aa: CASRDNSLGELFF
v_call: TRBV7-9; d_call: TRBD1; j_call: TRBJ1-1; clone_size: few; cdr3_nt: TGTGCCAGCACCCGGGACAGCCAGAACACTGAAGCTTTCTTT; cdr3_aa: CASTRDSQNTEAFF
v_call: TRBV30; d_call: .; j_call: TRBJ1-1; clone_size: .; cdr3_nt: TGTGCCTGGAGTGTCCTCAGCACCTGGACAGAGCTTAACATGAACACTGAAGCTTTCTTT; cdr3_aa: CAWSVLSTWTELNMNTEAFF
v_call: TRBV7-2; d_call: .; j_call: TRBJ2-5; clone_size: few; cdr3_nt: TGTGCCAGCAGCTCCGGGTGGATACAAGAGACCCAGTACTTC; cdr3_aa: CASSSGWIQETQYF
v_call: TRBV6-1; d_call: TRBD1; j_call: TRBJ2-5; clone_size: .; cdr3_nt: TGTGCCAGCAGTGCGACAGGGCAAGAGACCCAGTACTTC; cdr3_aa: CASSATGQETQYF
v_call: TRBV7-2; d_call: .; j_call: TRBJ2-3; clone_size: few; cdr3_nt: TGTGCCAGCAGCTCAACAGGGTATACGCAGTATTTT; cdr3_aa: CASSSTGYTQYF
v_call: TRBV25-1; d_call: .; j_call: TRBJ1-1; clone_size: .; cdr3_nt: TGTGCCAGCAGTTGGGGAGGGAACACTGAAGCTTTCTTT; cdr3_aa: CASSWGGNTEAFF
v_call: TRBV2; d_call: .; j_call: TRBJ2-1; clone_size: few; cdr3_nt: TGTGCCAGCAGTGTCAACGGCCGCGGGACGAACAATGAGCAGTTCTTC; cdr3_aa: CASSVNGRGTNNEQFF
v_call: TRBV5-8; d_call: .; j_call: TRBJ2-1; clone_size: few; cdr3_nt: TGTGCCAGCAGCCCCCACGGCGATGAGCAGTTCTTC; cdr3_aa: CASSPHGDEQFF
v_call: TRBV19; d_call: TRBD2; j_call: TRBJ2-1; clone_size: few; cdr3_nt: TGTGCCAGTAGTCAAACGGGACTAGCGGGAGCCGTCTCCTACAATGAGCAGTTCTTC; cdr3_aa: CASSQTGLAGAVSYNEQFF
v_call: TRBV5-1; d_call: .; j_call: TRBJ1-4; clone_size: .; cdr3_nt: TGCGCCAGCAGCTTGGTACCTGGGCCCGCAACTAATGAAAAACTGTTTTTT; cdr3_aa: CASSLVPGPATNEKLFF
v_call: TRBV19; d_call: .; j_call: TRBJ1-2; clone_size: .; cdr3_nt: TGTGCCAGTAGCCCCCCTCCCGGGACTGCACGGTTCTATGGCTACACCTTC; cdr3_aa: CASSPPPGTARFYGYTF
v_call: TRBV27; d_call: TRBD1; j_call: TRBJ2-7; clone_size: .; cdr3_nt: TGTGCCAGCAGTTCCGCCGCCTACCGGGACAGATTCGAGCAGTACTTC; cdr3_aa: CASSSAAYRDRFEQYF
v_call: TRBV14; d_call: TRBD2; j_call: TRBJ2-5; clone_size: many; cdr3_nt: TGTGCCAGCAGCCAGTTCGGACTAGCGGGGGCAGAGACCCAGTACTTC; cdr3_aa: CASSQFGLAGAETQYF
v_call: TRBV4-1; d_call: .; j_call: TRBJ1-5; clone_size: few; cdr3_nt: TGCGCCAGCAGCCAAAATTGGGTCCAGATAAGTCAGCCCCAGCATTTT; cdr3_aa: CASSQNWVQISQPQHF
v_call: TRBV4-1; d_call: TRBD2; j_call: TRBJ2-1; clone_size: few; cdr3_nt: TGCGCCAGCAGCCCCGAGACTAGCGCAAGCGACAATGAGCAGTTCTTC; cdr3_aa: CASSPETSASDNEQFF
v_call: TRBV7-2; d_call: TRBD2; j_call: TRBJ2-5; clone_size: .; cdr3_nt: TGTGCCAGCAGCGTGAGCAGAGCGGGGGGGGCTTACTTC; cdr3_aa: CASSVSRAGGAYF
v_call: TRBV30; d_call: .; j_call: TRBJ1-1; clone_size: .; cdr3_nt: TGTGCCTGGAGTGGTGGGGCGGCGAACACTGAAGCTTTCTTT; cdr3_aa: CAWSGGAANTEAFF
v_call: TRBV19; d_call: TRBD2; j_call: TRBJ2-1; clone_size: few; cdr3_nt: TGTGCCAGTAGTATTAGCGGGGGCAACAATGAGCAGTTCTTC; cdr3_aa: CASSISGGNNEQFF
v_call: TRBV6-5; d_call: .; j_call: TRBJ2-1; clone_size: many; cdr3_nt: TGTGCCAGCAGGGAAAGGGGAGTATACCACAATGAGCAGTTCTTC; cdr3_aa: CASRERGVYHNEQFF
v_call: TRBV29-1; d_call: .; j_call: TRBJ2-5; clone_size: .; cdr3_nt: TGCAGCGTTGCCATGGCAAATCAAGAGACCCAGTACTTC; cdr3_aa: CSVAMANQETQYF
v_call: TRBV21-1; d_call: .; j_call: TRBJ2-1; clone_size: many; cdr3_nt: TGTGCCAGCAGCAGGACTAGGAGTTCCTACAATGAGCAGTTCTTC; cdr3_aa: CASSRTRSSYNEQFF
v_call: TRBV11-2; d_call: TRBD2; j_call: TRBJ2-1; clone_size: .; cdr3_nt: TGTGCCAGCAGCGCAAAGCGGGAGGGCCGCAATGAGCAGTTCTTC; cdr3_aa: CASSAKREGRNEQFF
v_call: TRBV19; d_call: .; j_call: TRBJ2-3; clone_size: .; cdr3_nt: TGTGCCAGTAGTCTTGGTTCGTTCCCCGATACGCAGTATTTT; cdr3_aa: CASSLGSFPDTQYF
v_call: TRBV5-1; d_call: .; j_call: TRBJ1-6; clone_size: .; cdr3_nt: TGCGCCTCAAAGGAGGGGAGCTCCTATAATTCACCCCTCCACTTT; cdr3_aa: CASKEGSSYNSPLHF
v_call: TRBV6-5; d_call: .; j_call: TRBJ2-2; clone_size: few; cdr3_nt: TGTGCCAGCAGTTCCCGGGCCGCCGGCCGGGAGCTGTTTTTT; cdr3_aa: CASSSRAAGRELFF
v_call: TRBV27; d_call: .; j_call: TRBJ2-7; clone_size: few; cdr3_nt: TGTGCCAGCAGTTTGGGGACACAGGGTCGCGAGCAGTACTTC; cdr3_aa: CASSLGTQGREQYF
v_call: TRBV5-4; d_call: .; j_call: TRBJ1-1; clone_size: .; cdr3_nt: TGTGCCAGCAGCTTGGAGGGGACGTTGAACACTGAAGCTTTCTTT; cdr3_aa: CASSLEGTLNTEAFF
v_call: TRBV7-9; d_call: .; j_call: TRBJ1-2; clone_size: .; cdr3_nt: TGTGCCAGCAGCTTAGCGGGGGCTAAGAGATATGGCTACACCTTC; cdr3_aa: CASSLAGAKRYGYTF
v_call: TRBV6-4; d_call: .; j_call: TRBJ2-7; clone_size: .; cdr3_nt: TGTGCCAGCAGCGCCGGTCAGATCTACGAGCAGTACTTC; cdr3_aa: CASSAGQIYEQYF
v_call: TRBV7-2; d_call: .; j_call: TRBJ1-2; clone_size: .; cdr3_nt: TGTGCCAGCAGCTTGACAGCTAACTATGGCTACACCTTC; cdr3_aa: CASSLTANYGYTF
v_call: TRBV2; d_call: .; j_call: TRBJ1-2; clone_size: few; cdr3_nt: TGTGCCAGCAGTGCGGCGGAAGGCTATGGCTACACCTTC; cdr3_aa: CASSAAEGYGYTF
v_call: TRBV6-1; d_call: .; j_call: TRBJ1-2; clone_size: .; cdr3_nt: TGTGCCAGCAGTCCAAGGACAAAACTAAACTATGGCTACACCTTC; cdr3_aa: CASSPRTKLNYGYTF
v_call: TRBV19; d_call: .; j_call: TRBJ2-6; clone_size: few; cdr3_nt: TGTGCCAGTAGTATGGGGGCTGGGGCCAACGTCCTGACTTTC; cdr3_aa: CASSMGAGANVLTF
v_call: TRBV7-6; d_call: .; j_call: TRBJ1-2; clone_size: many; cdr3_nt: TGTGCCAGCAGCATTGACAGTAACTATGGCTACACCTTC; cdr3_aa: CASSIDSNYGYTF
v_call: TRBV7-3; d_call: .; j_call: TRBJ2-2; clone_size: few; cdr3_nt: TGTGCCAGCAGCCCCGGGACCTCCCCCGGGGAGCTGTTTTTT; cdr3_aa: CASSPGTSPGELFF
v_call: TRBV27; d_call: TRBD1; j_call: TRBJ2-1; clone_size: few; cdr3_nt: TGTGCCAGCAGTTCACGGCTGCTATGGACAGGGAGCTCAACTCTGAGCTCCTACAATGAGCAGTTCTTC; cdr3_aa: CASSSRLLWTGSSTLSSYNEQFF
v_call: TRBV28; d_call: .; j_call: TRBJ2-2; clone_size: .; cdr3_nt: TGTGCCAGCAGCTCCCCAGGGAACACCGGGGAGCTGTTTTTT; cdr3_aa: CASSSPGNTGELFF
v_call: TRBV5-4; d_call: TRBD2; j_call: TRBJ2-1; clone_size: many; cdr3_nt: TGTGCCAGCAGCACCCGGACTAGCGGACTATACAATGAGCAGTTCTTC; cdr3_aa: CASSTRTSGLYNEQFF
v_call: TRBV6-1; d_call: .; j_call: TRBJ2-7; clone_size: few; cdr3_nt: TGTGCCAGCAACCGTAACAGGGACTTGGAGCAGTACTTC; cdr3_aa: CASNRNRDLEQYF
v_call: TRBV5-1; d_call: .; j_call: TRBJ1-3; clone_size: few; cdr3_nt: TGCGCCAGCAGCGATCAGGGTTCCTCTGGAAACACCATATATTTT; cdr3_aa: CASSDQGSSGNTIYF
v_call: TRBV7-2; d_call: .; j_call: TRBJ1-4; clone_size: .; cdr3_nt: TGTGCCAGCAGCTTAGTCGGTCAGGGGAAAACTAATGAAAAACTGTTTTTT; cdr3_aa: CASSLVGQGKTNEKLFF
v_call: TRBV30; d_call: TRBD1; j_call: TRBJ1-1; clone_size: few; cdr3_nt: TGTGCCTGGACTAAAGGACAGGGCGAAGCTTTCTTT; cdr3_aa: CAWTKGQGEAFF
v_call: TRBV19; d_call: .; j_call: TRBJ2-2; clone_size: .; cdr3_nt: TGTGCCAGTGGTTGGCAGGGGTTGAACACCGGGGAGCTGTTTTTT; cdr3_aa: CASGWQGLNTGELFF
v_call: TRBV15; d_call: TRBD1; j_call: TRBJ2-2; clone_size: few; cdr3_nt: TGTGCCACCGGGTGGGACAGGAGTCCCACCGGGGAGCTGTTTTTT; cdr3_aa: CATGWDRSPTGELFF